The 5 T cell receptor beta chains below were found in one sample sequenced in a study of T cell responses to AZD1222 COVID-19 vaccine. Measured with immunoSEQ multiplex PCR; TCRdb has only the in-frame clones, and not every one. Of 130,000 to 150,000 clones listed, 80% to 95% were seen once; the top ten hold over 1.5%. This specimen consisted of peripheral blood, obtained on day 0 of AZD1222 vaccination. The receptors were gathered from an adult in good health.

V usage is TRBV28 and J usage is TRBJ2-7, with a possible D match to TRBD1 (5 bases). In germline, CDR1 is MDHEN, CDR2 SYDVKM. The CDR3 is 14 amino acids. With 5 bases removed from V and 1 base from J, the gap between germline ends came to 12 bases. The CDR3 DNA follows: TGTGCCAGCAGTCCATCCGCAGGGTCCTACGAGCAGTACTTC. It is translated as CASSPSAGSYEQYF. Combining the CDR3 with reference TRBV28 and TRBJ2-7 gives the whole variable domain DVKVTQSSRYLVKRTGEKVFLECVQDMDHENMFWYRQDPGLGLRLIYFSYDVKMKEKGDIPEGYSVSREKKERFSLILESASTNQTSMYLCASSPSAGSYEQYFGPGTRLTVT.

CDR3 residues: CASSLVRGMNTEAFF. CDR3 sequence (DNA): TGTGCCAGCAGCTTGGTACGAGGAATGAACACTGAAGCTTTCTTT. J is TRBJ1-1 and V is TRBV5-4; no reliable D call. Trimming took off 0 bases at V and 0 bases at J, with 9 bases between the two ends. This CDR3 is built from 15 residues. CDR1 and CDR2 from the germline V gene are SGHNT and YYREEE (reference sequence).

The chain carries TRBV6-2 or TRBV6-3 and TRBJ2-5, with TRBD2 as a possible D gene (6 bases). The CDR3 contains 15 residues. Germline V gene lookup returns CDR1 MNHEY and CDR2 SVGEGT. The ends were cut back, 5 bases at V and 5 bases at J, with 18 bases in the middle. CDR3 DNA sequence: TGTGCCAGCAGTGCGGGACCGAGAGGTGGGGAGACCCAGTACTTC. Translated, it gives CASSAGPRGGETQYF.

V is TRBV29-1 and J is TRBJ2-3; 8 bases line up with TRBD1. CDR1 and CDR2 from the germline V gene are SQVTM and ANQGSEA. There are 16 residues in the CDR3. J gave up 3 bases and V 1 base, and 9 bases lay outside the gene matches. This CDR3 is CSVEVWQGASTDTQYF. The DNA for the CDR3 is TGCAGCGTTGAAGTATGGCAGGGGGCTTCGACAGATACGCAGTATTTT.

The V and J genes are TRBV28 and TRBJ2-1; TRBD2 matches 7 bases. This CDR3 spans 16 amino acids. The germline V gene encodes CDR1 MDHEN and CDR2 SYDVKM. Trimming took 5 bases from V and 7 from J; bases not matched to a gene: 14. The DNA for the CDR3 is TGTGCCAGCAGTGTGGTAACGGCGGGAGTAGGAAATGAGCAGTTCTTC. As protein: CASSVVTAGVGNEQFF.